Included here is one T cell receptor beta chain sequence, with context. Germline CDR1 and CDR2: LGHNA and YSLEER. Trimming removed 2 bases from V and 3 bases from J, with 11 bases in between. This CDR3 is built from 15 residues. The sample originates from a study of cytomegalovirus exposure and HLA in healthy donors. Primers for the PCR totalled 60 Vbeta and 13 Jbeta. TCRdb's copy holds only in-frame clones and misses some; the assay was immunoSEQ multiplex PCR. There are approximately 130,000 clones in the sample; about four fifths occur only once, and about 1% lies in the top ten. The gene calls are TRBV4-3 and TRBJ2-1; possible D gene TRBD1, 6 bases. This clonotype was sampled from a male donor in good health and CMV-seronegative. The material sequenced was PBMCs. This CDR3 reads CASSQSPDSYNEQFF. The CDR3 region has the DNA TGCGCCAGCAGCCAATCCCCGGACAGCTACAATGAGCAGTTCTTC.